The T cell receptor beta chain described here comes from a study of CD8 T cells in Susac syndrome. An amount of RNA that ranged from roughly 0.45 to 1 ug was reverse transcribed with random hexamers. TCRdb re-analysed the immunoSEQ multiplex PCR reads in MiXCR, keeping a single row per CDR3 protein. The data show some 110,000 distinct CDR3 sequences, roughly 94% seen once. This CDR3 has 13 residues. V was trimmed by 3 bases and J by 4 bases, leaving 9 bases between them. The source material was CD8+ T cells from PBMCs. V is TRBV12-3 or TRBV12-4 and J is TRBJ2-5, with D unclear. This clonotype was obtained from a human donor with Susac syndrome. The CDR3 spells CASSFPSGETQYF. The DNA for the CDR3 is TGTGCCAGCAGTTTCCCCTCAGGAGAGACCCAGTACTTC.